Following are 3 T cell receptor beta chains from one sample sequenced in a study of cytomegalovirus exposure and HLA in healthy donors. 60 Vbeta and 13 Jbeta primers were used in PCR. Only in-frame clones appear in the TCRdb table, and some are missing; sequencing was by immunoSEQ multiplex PCR. Of roughly 160,000 clones listed, roughly four fifths are singletons. The sample taken for sequencing was PBMCs. These receptors all come from a female donor in good health and CMV-seronegative.

The V call is TRBV21-1, the J call TRBJ2-1; the table's D call TRBD2 went unverified against the DNA. TRBV21-1 has pseudogene status. CDR3 length: 15 amino acids. CDR3 loop: CASSMGTVKNNEQFF. The CDR3 DNA reads as TGTGCCAGCAGCATGGGGACTGTAAAAAACAATGAGCAGTTCTTC.

The V gene is TRBV9, the J gene TRBJ2-3; tentatively, D is TRBD2 (5 bases). V was pared by 5 bases and J by 3 bases, with 13 bases between. The germline V gene has CDR1 SGDLS and CDR2 YYNGEE. This CDR3 spans 14 amino acids. The CDR3 loop reads CASSRAGKTDTQYF. The CDR3 DNA reads TGTGCCAGCAGTCGTGCCGGGAAAACAGATACGCAGTATTTT.

V usage is TRBV5-1 and J usage is TRBJ2-5; 9 bases agree with TRBD1. CDR1 and CDR2 from the germline V gene are SGHRS and YFSETQ. The trim removed 3 bases at V and 4 bases at J, leaving 4 bases unmatched. CDR3 length: 14 residues. The CDR3 loop reads CASSSGTGRETQYF. DNA for the CDR3: TGCGCCAGCAGCTCTGGGACAGGGCGAGAGACCCAGTACTTC.